Given below is one T cell receptor (beta chain) in context. Trimming took 6 bases from V and 3 from J; bases not matched to a gene: 4. From germline, CDR1 is SGHNT and CDR2 YENEEA. CDR3 length: 13 residues. The data belong to a study of T cell changes during pregnancy in multiple sclerosis. Data came from immunoSEQ multiplex PCR; TCRdb stores just in-frame clones and leaves some out. The sample holds 90,000 to 120,000 clones, roughly 90% seen once. This chain connects TRBV11-3 to TRBJ1-1; 7 bases fit TRBD1. Sequences were derived from peripheral blood, sampled in the third trimester of pregnancy. The TCR sequence derives from a female donor in good health, enrolled as a control in a pregnancy study. The CDR3 nucleotides read TGTGCCAGCAGATTCAGGGGGGACACTGAAGCTTTCTTT. This sequence encodes CASRFRGDTEAFF.